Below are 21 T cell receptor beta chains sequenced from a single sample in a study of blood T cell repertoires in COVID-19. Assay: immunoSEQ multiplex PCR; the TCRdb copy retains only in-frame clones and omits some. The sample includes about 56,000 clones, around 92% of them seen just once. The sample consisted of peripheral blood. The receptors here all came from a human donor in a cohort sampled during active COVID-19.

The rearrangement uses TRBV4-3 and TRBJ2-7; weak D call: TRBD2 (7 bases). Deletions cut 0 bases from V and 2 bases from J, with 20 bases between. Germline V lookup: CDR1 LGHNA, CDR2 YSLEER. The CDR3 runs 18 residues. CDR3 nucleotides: TGCGCCAGCAGCCAAGATCTTCTTGGGAGGGGGGCGACCTACGAGCAGTACTTC. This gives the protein CASSQDLLGRGATYEQYF.

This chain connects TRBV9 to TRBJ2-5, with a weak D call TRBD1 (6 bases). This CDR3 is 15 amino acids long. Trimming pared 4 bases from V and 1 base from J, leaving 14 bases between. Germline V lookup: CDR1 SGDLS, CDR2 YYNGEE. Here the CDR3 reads CASSTSTGLQETQYF. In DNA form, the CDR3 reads TGTGCCAGCAGCACCTCAACAGGGCTCCAAGAGACCCAGTACTTC.

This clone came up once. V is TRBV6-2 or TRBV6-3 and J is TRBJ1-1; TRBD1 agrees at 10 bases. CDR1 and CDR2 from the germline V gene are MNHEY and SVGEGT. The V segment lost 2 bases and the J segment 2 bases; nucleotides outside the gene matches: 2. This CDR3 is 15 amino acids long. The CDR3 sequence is CASSYDRGRNTEAFF. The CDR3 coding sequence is TGTGCCAGCAGTTACGACAGGGGGCGAAACACTGAAGCTTTCTTT.

In nucleotides, the CDR3 is TGTGCCAGCAGCGTCACTAGCGGGGGGGCGAACACCGGGGAGCTGTTTTTT. Protein: CASSVTSGGANTGELFF. V and J are TRBV9 and TRBJ2-2; TRBD2 agrees at 13 bases. V was pared by 2 bases and J by 0 bases, with 1 base of the junction left unmatched. This CDR3 is built from 17 residues. Germline V lookup: CDR1 SGDLS, CDR2 YYNGEE. Filled out from reference TRBV9 and TRBJ2-2, the complete variable domain reads DSGVTQTPKHLITATGQRVTLRCSPRSGDLSVYWYQQSLDQGLQFLIQYYNGEERAKGNILERFSAQQFPDLHSELNLSSLELGDSALYFCASSVTSGGANTGELFFGEGSRLTVL.

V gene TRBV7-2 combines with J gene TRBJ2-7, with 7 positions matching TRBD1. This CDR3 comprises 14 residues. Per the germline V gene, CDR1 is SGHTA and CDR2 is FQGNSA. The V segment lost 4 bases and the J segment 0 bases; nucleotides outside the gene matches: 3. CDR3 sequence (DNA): TGTGCCAGCAGCTGGGGACAGCTCTCCTACGAGCAGTACTTC. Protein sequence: CASSWGQLSYEQYF.

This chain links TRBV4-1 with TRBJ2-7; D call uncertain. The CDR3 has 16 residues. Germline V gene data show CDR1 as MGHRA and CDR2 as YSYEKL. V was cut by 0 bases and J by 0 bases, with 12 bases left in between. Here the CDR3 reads CASSQESPPRSYEQYF. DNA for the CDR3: TGCGCCAGCAGCCAAGAGTCCCCCCCGCGCTCCTACGAGCAGTACTTC.

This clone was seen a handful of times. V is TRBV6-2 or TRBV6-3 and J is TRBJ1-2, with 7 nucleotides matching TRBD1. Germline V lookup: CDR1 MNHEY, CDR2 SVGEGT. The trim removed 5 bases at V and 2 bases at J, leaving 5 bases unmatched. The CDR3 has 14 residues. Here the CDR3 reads CASSPGGLNYGYTF. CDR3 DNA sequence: TGTGCCAGCAGTCCAGGGGGGCTCAACTATGGCTACACCTTC.

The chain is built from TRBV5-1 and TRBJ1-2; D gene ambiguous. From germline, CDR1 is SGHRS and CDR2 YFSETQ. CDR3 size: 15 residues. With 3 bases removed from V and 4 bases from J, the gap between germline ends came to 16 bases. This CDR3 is CASSYTVMGPYGYTF. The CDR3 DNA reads TGCGCCAGCAGCTATACAGTAATGGGTCCCTATGGCTACACCTTC.

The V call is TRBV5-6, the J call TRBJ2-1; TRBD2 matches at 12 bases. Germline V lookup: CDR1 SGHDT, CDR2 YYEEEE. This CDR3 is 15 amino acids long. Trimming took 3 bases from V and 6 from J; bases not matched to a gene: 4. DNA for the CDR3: TGTGCCAGCAGCTCTAGCGGGGGGGCTCCCAATGAGCAGTTCTTC. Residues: CASSSSGGAPNEQFF.

The CDR3 region has the DNA TGTGCCAGCAGCTTGGCTAGCGGATCCACAGATACGCAGTATTTT. Its protein product is CASSLASGSTDTQYF. The rearrangement links TRBV5-6 to TRBJ2-3, with 7 bases lining up with TRBD2. V was clipped by 0 bases and J by 2 bases; unmatched bases: 3. This CDR3 comprises 15 residues. In germline, CDR1 is SGHDT, CDR2 YYEEEE. Full variable domain (missing parts from reference TRBV5-6 and TRBJ2-3): DAGVTQSPTHLIKTRGQQVTLRCSPKSGHDTVSWYQQALGQGPQFIFQYYEEEERQRGNFPDRFSGHQFPNYSSELNVNALLLGDSALYLCASSLASGSTDTQYFGPGTRLTVL.

CDR3 in amino acids: CASSYSSSGFDYTF. CDR3 in DNA: TGTGCCAGCAGTTACTCGTCTTCGGGGTTTGACTACACCTTC. The genes are TRBV6-2 or TRBV6-3 and TRBJ1-2; D is uncertain. The CDR3 is made up of 14 amino acids. V lost 0 bases, J lost 10 bases, and 15 bases lay in between. The germline V gene has CDR1 MNHEY and CDR2 SVGEGT.

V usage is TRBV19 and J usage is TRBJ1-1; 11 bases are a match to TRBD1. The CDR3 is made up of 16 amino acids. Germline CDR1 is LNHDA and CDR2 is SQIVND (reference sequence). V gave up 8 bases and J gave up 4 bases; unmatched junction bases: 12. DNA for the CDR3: TGTGCCAGTTCGGACAGGGGGCAACGTTTTGGCACTGAAGCTTTCTTT. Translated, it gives CASSDRGQRFGTEAFF.

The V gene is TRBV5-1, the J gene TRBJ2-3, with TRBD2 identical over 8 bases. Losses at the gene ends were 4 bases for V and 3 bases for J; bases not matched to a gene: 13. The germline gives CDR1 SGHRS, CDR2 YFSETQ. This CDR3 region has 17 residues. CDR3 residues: CASSQLGLALFTDTQYF. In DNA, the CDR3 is TGCGCCAGCAGCCAACTAGGACTAGCCTTGTTTACAGATACGCAGTATTTT.

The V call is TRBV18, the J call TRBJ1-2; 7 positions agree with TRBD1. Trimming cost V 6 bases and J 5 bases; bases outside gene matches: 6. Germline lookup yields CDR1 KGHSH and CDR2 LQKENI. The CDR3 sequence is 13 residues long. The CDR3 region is CASSRDREYGYTF. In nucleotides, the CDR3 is TGTGCCAGCTCCCGGGACAGAGAGTATGGCTACACCTTC.

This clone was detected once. The CDR3 reads CASSAQRVGKEQFF. In DNA, the CDR3 is TGTGCCAGCAGTGCCCAGCGGGTAGGGAAAGAGCAGTTCTTC. The rearrangement joins TRBV6-2 or TRBV6-3 to TRBJ2-1, with TRBD2 as a possible D gene (6 bases). Per the germline V gene, CDR1 is MNHEY and CDR2 is SVGEGT. Trimming left V 5 bases short and J 10 bases short, with 18 bases between. This CDR3 spans 14 amino acids.

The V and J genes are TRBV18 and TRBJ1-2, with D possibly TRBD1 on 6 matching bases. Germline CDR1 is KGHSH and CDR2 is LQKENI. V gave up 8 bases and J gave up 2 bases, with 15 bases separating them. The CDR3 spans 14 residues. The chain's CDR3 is CASATPGQNYGYTF. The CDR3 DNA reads TGTGCCAGCGCCACCCCCGGACAGAACTATGGCTACACCTTC.

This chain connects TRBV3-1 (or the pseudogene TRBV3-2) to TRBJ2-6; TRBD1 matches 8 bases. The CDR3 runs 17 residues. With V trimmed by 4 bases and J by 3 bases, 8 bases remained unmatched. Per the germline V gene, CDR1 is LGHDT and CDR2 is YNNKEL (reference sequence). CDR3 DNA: TGTGCCAGCAGCCTAGGGCAGGGGGCGCGTGGGGCCAACGTCCTGACTTTC. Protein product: CASSLGQGARGANVLTF.

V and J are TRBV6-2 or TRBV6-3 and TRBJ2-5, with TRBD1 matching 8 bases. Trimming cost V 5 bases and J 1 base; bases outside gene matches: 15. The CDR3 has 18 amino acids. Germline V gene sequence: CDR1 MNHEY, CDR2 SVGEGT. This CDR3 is CASSPDRVRLRGQETQYF. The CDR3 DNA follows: TGTGCCAGCAGTCCGGACAGGGTACGGTTAAGGGGCCAAGAGACCCAGTACTTC.

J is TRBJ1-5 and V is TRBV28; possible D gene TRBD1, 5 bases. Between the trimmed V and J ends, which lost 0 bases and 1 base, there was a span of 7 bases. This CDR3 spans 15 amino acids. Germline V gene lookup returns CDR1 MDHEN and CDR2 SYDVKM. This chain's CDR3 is CASSLWDKSNQPQHF. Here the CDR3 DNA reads TGTGCCAGCAGTTTATGGGACAAGAGCAATCAGCCCCAGCATTTT.

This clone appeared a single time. CDR3 residues: CASSVDAGKTNSPLHF. CDR3 in DNA: TGTGCCAGCAGCGTAGACGCAGGGAAGACGAATTCACCCCTCCACTTT. V usage is TRBV9 and J usage is TRBJ1-6; D is possibly TRBD1 (5 bases). CDR3 size: 16 residues. Germline-derived CDR1 and CDR2 are SGDLS and YYNGEE. Trimming pared 0 bases from V and 7 bases from J, leaving 14 bases between.

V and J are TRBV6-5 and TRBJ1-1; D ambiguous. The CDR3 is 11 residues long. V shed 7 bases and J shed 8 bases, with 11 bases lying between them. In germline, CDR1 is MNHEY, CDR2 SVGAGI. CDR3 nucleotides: TGTGCCAGCAAACTCCCCGGGGAAGCTTTCTTT. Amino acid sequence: CASKLPGEAFF.